What follows is one T cell receptor (beta chain) and its context. The antigen is unknown. The sample holds other DNA sequences that translate to the same CDR3. Germline values: CDR1 GTSNPN, CDR2 SVGIG (reference sequence). The CDR3 runs to 13 residues. V dropped 0 bases and J dropped 1 base, with 6 bases sitting between them. This record comes from a study of cytomegalovirus exposure and HLA in healthy donors. Study-wide results and limits: DRB1 had the most TCR associations and HLA-C the fewest, a later analysis found, with rates varying by HLA locus. Later on, a genetic analysis was performed. It linked a missense variant in DCLRE1C with V- and J-gene trimming of TCR beta. It was reportedly the case that the classifier diagnosed cytomegalovirus status with high specificity and sensitivity. Follow-up analysis seemed to connect common viral pathogens with several of the most significant clusters identified.

Use of 60 Vbeta and 13 Jbeta primers characterized the PCR. The table came from immunoSEQ multiplex PCR; TCRdb's copy has only in-frame clones and leaves some out. The sample contains under 150,000 clones, 82% of which appear only once. V usage is TRBV30 and J usage is TRBJ1-1; TRBD1 might be the D (5 bases). Sequencing was done on a sample of PBMCs. The receptor was derived from a boy younger than 18 in good health and CMV-seronegative. CDR3 residues: CAWSVQGNTEAFF. CDR3 coding DNA: TGTGCCTGGAGTGTCCAGGGGAACACTGAAGCTTTCTTT.